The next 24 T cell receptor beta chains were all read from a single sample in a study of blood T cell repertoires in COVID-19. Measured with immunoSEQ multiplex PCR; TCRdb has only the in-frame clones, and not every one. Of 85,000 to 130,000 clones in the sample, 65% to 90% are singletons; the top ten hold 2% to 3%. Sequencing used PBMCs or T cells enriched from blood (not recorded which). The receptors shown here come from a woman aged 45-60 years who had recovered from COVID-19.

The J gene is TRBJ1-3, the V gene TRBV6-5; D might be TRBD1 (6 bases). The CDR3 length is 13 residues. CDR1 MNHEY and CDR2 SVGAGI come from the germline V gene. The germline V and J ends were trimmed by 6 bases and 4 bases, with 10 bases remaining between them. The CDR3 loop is CASSLGQGNTIYF. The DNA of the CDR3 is TGTGCCAGCAGCCTCGGACAGGGAAACACCATATATTTT.

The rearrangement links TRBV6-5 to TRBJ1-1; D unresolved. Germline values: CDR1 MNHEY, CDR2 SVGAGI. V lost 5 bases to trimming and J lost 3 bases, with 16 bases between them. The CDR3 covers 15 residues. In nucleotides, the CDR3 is TGTGCCAGCAGTACGACCAAGCGTCTACACACTGAAGCTTTCTTT. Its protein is CASSTTKRLHTEAFF.

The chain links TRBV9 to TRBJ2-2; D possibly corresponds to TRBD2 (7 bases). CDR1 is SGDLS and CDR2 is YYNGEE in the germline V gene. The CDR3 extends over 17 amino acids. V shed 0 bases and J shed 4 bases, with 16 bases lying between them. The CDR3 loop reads CASSVAEGGGFTGELFF. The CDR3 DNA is TGTGCCAGCAGCGTAGCCGAAGGGGGAGGGTTCACCGGGGAGCTGTTTTTT.

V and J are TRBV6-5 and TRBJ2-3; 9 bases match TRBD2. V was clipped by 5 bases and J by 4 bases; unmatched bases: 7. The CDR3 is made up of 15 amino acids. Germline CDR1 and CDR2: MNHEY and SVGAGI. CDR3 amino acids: CASSILAGVADTQYF. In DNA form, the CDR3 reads TGTGCCAGCAGTATTTTAGCGGGGGTGGCAGATACGCAGTATTTT.

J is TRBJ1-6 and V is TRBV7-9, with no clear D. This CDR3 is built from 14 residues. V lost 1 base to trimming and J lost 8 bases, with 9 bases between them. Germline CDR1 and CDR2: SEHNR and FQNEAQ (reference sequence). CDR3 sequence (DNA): TGTGCCAGCAGCTTAGATAGGGAGGATTCACCCCTCCACTTT. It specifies CASSLDREDSPLHF.

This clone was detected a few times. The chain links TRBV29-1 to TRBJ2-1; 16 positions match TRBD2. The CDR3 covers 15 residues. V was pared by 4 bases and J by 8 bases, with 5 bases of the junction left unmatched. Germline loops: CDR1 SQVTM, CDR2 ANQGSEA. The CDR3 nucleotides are TGCAGCGTTGTCCTAGGGACTAGCGGGAGGGATGAGCAGTTCTTC. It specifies CSVVLGTSGRDEQFF.

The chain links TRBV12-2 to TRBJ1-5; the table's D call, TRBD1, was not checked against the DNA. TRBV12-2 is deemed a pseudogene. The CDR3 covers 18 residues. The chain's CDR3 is CASRLPTSDRGGWQPQHF. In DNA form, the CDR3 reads TGTGCAAGTCGCTTACCAACCTCAGACAGGGGTGGGTGGCAGCCCCAGCATTTT.

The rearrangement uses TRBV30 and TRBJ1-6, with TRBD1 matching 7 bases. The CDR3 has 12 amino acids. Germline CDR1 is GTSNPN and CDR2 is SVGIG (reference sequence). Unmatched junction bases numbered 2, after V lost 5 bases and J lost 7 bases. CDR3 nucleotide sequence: TGTGCCTGGGGACAGGAAAATTCACCCCTCCACTTT. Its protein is CAWGQENSPLHF.

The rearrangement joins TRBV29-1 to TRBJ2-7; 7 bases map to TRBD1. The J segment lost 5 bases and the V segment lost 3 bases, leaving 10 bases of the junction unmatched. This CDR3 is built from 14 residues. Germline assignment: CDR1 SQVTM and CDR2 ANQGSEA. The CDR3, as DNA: TGCAGCGTTGAGGCTAGGGGGCAGCCGAACGAGCAGTACTTC. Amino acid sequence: CSVEARGQPNEQYF.

The CDR3 is CASSDLTAGGHNEQFF. The CDR3 DNA reads TGTGCCAGCAGTGATTTAACGGCGGGGGGACACAATGAGCAGTTCTTC. The chain recombines TRBV2 with TRBJ2-1; 8 bases line up with TRBD2. Trimming at V came to 3 bases and at J to 5 bases, leaving 9 bases not matched to a gene. CDR1 is SNHLY, CDR2 FYNNEI, per germline. The CDR3 loop spans 16 amino acids.

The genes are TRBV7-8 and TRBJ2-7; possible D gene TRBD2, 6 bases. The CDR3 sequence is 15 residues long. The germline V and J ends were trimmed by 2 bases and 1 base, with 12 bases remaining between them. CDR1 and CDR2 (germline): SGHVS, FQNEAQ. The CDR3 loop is CASSLTRLASYEQYF. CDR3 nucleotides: TGTGCCAGCAGCTTAACTCGCCTAGCGTCCTACGAGCAGTACTTC.

CDR3 sequence (DNA): TGTGCCAGCAGTGAAGGGCACATTCAGTACTTC. As protein: CASSEGHIQYF. The chain combines TRBV25-1 with TRBJ2-4; D call uncertain. Trimming removed 2 bases at V and 8 bases at J, with 4 bases between. Germline V gene lookup returns CDR1 MGHDK and CDR2 SYGVNS. The CDR3 is 11 amino acids. Full variable domain (outside the CDR3, taken from reference TRBV25-1 and TRBJ2-4): EADIYQTPRYLVIGTGKKITLECSQTMGHDKMYWYQQDPGMELHLIHYSYGVNSTEKGDLSSESTVSRIRTEHFPLTLESARPSHTSQYLCASSEGHIQYFGAGTRLSVL.

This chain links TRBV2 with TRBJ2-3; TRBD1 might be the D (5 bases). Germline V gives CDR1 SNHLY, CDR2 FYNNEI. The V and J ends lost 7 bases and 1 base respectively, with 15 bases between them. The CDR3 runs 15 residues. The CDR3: CASTARASGTDTQYF. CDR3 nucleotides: TGTGCCAGCACAGCCAGGGCTTCTGGCACAGATACGCAGTATTTT.

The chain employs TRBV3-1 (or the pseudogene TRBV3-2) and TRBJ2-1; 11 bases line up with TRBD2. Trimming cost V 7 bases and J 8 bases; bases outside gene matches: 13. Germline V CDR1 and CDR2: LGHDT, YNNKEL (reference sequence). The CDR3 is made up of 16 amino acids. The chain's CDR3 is CASTQDSSGRSHEQFF. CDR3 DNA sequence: TGTGCCAGCACTCAAGATTCTAGCGGGAGGAGCCATGAGCAGTTCTTC.

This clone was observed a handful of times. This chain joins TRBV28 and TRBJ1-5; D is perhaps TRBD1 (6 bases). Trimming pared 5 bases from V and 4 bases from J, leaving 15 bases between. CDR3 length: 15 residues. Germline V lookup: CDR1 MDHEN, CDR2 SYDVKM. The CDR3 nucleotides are TGTGCCAGCAGTCCTACAGGGATCGGTAATCAGCCCCAGCATTTT. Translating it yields CASSPTGIGNQPQHF. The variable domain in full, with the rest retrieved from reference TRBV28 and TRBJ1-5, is DVKVTQSSRYLVKRTGEKVFLECVQDMDHENMFWYRQDPGLGLRLIYFSYDVKMKEKGDIPEGYSVSREKKERFSLILESASTNQTSMYLCASSPTGIGNQPQHFGDGTRLSIL.

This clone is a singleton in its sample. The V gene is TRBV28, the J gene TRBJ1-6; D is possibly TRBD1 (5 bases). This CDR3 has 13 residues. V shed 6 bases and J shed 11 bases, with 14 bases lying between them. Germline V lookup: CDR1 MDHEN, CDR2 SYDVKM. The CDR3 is CASSRGGNTPLHF. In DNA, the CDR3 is TGTGCCAGCAGCCGCGGGGGTAACACACCCCTCCACTTT.

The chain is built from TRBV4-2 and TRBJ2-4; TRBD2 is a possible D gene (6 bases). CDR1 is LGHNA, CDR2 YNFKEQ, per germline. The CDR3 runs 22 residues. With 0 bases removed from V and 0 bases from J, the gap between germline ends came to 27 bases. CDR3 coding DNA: TGTGCCAGCAGCCAAGATCCCGCGACTAGGTTCGGCCGAAAGATAGCCAAAAACATTCAGTACTTC. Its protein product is CASSQDPATRFGRKIAKNIQYF.

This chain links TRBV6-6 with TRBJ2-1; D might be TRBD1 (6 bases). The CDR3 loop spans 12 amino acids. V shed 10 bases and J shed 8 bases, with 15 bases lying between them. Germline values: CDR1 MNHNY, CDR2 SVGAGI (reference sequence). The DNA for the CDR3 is TGTGCCACGAGAACAGGGCTAGATGAGCAGTTCTTC. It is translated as CATRTGLDEQFF.

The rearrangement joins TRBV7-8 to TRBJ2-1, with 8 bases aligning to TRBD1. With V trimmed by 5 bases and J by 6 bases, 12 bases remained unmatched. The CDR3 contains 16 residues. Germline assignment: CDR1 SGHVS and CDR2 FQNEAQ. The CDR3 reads CASSGDLDRDLNEQFF. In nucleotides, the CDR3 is TGTGCCAGCAGCGGGGACTTGGACAGGGACCTCAATGAGCAGTTCTTC.

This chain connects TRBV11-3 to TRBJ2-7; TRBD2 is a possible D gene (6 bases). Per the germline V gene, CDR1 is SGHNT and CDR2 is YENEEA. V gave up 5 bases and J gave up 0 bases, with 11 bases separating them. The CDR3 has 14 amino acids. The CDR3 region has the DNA TGTGCCAGCAGCCCGGGACTTAGCTCCTACGAGCAGTACTTC. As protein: CASSPGLSSYEQYF.

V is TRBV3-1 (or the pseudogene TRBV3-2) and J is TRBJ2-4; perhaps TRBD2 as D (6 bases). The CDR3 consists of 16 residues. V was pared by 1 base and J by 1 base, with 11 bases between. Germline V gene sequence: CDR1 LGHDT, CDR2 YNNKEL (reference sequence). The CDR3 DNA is TGTGCCAGCAGCCAAGGTCAGGAGGGGGCCAAAAACATTCAGTACTTC. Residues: CASSQGQEGAKNIQYF.

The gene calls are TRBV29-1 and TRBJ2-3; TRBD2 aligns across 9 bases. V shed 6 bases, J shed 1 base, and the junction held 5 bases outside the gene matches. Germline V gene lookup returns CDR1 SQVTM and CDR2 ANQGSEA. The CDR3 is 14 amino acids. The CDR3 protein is CSVSEREGTDTQYF. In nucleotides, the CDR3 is TGCAGCGTATCCGAGCGGGAGGGCACAGATACGCAGTATTTT.

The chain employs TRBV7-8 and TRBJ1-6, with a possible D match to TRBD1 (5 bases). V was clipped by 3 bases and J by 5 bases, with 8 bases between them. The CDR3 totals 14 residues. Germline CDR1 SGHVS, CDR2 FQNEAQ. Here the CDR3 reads CASSLDTNNSPLHF. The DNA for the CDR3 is TGTGCCAGCAGCTTGGACACCAATAATTCACCCCTCCACTTT.

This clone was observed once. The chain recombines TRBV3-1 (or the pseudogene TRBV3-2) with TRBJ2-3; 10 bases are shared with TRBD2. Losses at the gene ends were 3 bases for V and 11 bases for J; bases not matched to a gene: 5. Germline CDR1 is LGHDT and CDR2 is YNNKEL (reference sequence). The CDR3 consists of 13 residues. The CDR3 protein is CASSHLAGAGQYF. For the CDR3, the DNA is TGTGCCAGCAGCCATCTAGCGGGAGCCGGGCAGTATTTT.